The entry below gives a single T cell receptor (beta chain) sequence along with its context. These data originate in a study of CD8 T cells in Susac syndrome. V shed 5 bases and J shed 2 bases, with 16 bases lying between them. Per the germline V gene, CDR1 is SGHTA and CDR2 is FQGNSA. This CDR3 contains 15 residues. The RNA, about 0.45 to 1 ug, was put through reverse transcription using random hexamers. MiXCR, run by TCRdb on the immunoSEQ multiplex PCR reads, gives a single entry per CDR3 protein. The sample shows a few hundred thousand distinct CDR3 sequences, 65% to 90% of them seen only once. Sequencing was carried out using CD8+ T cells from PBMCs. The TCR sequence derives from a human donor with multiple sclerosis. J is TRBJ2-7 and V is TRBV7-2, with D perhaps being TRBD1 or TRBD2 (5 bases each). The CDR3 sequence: CASSTPGTRPYEQYF. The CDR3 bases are TGTGCCAGCAGCACCCCCGGGACCCGCCCCTACGAGCAGTACTTC.